This TCR beta chain came from a study of beta chain features in type 1 diabetes. General study findings and limits: Among all four CD4+ subsets, Type 1 diabetes patients had TCRB CDR3s that were moderately but significantly shorter. PCR might pick shorter templates more often, in the same way for patients and controls.

CDR3 size: 15 residues. In germline, CDR1 is SGHRS, CDR2 YFSETQ. Trimming left V 1 base short and J 1 base short, with 8 bases between. In total, each donor contributed a single heparinised blood draw that averaged around 110 mL. Sorting with CD45RO/CCR7/CD25/CD127/CD95/CD27 yielded naive, central memory, regulatory and stem-like memory CD4+ cells. A note on this clone: What it binds is unknown.

The whole isolated RNA underwent reverse transcription, so sequencing captured expressed TCRB transcripts. Some clones are missing from TCRdb's copy, which holds only in-frame ones; the method was immunoSEQ multiplex PCR. Of about 240,000 clones listed, around 14% are singletons. This TCR came from a man aged 30-40 years with type 1 diabetes. The chain employs TRBV5-1 and TRBJ2-2; D call uncertain. The sequenced sample consisted of naive CD4+ T cells from blood. CDR3 nucleotides: TGCGCCAGCAGCTTGACAGTAAAGAACACCGGGGAGCTGTTTTTT. Translating gives CASSLTVKNTGELFF. Full variable domain (rest looked up from reference TRBV5-1 and TRBJ2-2): KAGVTQTPRYLIKTRGQQVTLSCSPISGHRSVSWYQQTPGQGLQFLFEYFSETQRNKGNFPGRFSGRQFSNSRSEMNVSTLELGDSALYLCASSLTVKNTGELFFGEGSRLTVL.